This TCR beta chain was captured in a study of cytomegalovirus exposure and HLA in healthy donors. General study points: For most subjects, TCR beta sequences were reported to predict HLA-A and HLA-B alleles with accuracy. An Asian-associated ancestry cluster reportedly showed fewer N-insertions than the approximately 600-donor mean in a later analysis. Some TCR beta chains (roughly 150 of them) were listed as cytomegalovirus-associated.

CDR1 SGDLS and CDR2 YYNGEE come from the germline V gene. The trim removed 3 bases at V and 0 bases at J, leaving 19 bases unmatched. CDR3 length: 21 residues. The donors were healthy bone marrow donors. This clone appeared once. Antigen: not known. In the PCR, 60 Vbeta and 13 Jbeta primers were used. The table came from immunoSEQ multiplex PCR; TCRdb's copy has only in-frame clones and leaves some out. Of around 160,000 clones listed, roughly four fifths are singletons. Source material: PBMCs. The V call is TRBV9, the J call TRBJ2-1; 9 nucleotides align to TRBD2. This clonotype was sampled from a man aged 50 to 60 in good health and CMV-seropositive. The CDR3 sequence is CASSGNLAGSLKSDSYNEQFF. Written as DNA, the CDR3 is TGTGCCAGCAGCGGTAATCTAGCGGGGTCTCTTAAATCCGACTCCTACAATGAGCAGTTCTTC.